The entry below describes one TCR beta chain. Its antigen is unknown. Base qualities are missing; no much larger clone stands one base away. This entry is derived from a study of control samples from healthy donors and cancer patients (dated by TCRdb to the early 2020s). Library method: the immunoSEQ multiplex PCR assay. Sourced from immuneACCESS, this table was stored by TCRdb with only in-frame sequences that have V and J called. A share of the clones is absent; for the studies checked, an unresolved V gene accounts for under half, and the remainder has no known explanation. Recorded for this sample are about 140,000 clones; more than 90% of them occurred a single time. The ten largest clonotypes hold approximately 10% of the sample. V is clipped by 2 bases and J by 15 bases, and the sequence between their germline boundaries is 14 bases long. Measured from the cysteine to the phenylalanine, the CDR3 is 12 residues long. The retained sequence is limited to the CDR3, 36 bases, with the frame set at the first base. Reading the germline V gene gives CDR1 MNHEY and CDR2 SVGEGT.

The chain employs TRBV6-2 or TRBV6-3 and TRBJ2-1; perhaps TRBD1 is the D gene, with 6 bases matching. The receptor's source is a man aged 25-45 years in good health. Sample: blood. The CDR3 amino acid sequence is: CASSYGDNRGFF. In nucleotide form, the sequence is TGTGCCAGCAGTTACGGGGACAATCGAGGGTTCTTC.